A selection of T cell receptor beta chains follows, all from one sample in a study of T cells in Graves' hyperthyroidism and ophthalmopathy. In TCRdb, the multiplex PCR reads were re-called with MiXCR into one record per CDR3 protein. The top ten hold more than 11% of the sample, which has 550,000 to 650,000 distinct CDR3 sequences, 12% to 15% seen once. Sequencing was carried out using blood. These receptor sequences come from a woman aged 40 to 55 with Graves' hyperthyroidism. The CDR3 runs from the conserved cysteine through the conserved F or W. D genes are given only for firm matches. Where a row states a size, it is once, few, many or the class of an expanded clone; other rows omit it.

clone size,D gene,V gene,J gene,CDR3 protein,CDR3 DNA
few,TRBD1,TRBV25-1,TRBJ2-2,CASSNQGDTGELFF,TGTGCCAGCAGTAACCAGGGGGACACCGGGGAGCTGTTTTTT
many,TRBD2,TRBV29-1,TRBJ2-1,CSAVPSGGFSYNEQFF,TGCAGCGCCGTCCCTAGCGGGGGTTTCTCCTACAATGAGCAGTTCTTC
NA,NA,TRBV9,TRBJ1-1,CASSVDGRGPEAFF,TGTGCCAGCAGCGTAGATGGAAGGGGCCCTGAAGCTTTCTTT
many,TRBD2,TRBV28,TRBJ2-7,CASSPSGRAAYEQYF,TGTGCCAGCAGTCCTAGCGGGAGGGCCGCGTACGAGCAGTACTTC
NA,TRBD1,TRBV6-2/TRBV6-3,TRBJ2-1,CASSAGGGQGAGSSYNEQFF,TGTGCCAGCAGCGCCGGGGGGGGACAGGGGGCTGGAAGCTCCTACAATGAGCAGTTCTTC
NA,TRBD1,TRBV5-1,TRBJ2-1,CASRVDRDRVYNEQFF,TGCGCCAGCAGAGTGGATCGGGACAGGGTTTACAATGAGCAGTTCTTC
many,NA,TRBV20-1,TRBJ1-4,CSAYRVGNEKLFF,TGCAGTGCGTACAGGGTAGGGAATGAAAAACTGTTTTTT
many,NA,TRBV2,TRBJ2-3,CASSEVIGEDTQYF,TGTGCCAGCAGTGAAGTGATAGGGGAAGATACGCAGTATTTT
many,NA,TRBV5-8,TRBJ2-7,CASSLDRVYEQYF,TGTGCCAGCAGCTTGGACAGGGTGTACGAGCAGTACTTC
many,NA,TRBV7-9,TRBJ2-5,CASSSGRAQETQYF,TGTGCCAGCAGCTCGGGCAGGGCCCAAGAGACCCAGTACTTC
few,NA,TRBV28,TRBJ1-5,CASSLAGLEYQPQHF,TGTGCCAGCAGTTTGGCAGGCCTCGAATATCAGCCCCAGCATTTT
many,NA,TRBV9,TRBJ2-7,CASSPGPEGDEQYF,TGTGCCAGCAGCCCCGGACCGGAGGGGGACGAGCAGTACTTC
many,TRBD2,TRBV12-3/TRBV12-4,TRBJ2-1,CASSLGGLVVNEQFF,TGTGCCAGCAGTTTGGGGGGACTAGTGGTCAATGAGCAGTTCTTC
few,NA,TRBV12-3/TRBV12-4,TRBJ1-5,CASSLLHQPQHF,TGTGCCAGCAGTCTACTCCATCAGCCCCAGCATTTT
many,NA,TRBV11-2,TRBJ1-1,CASSFPGRMNTEAFF,TGTGCCAGCAGCTTTCCGGGACGGATGAACACTGAAGCTTTCTTT
many,NA,TRBV12-3/TRBV12-4,TRBJ1-1,CASSLGGWGEAFF,TGTGCCAGCAGCCTGGGCGGGTGGGGTGAAGCTTTCTTT
many,NA,TRBV12-3/TRBV12-4,TRBJ2-3,CASSPTTDTQYF,TGTGCCAGCAGTCCGACCACAGATACGCAGTATTTT
NA,NA,TRBV28,TRBJ1-4,CASVHGGEEKLFF,TGTGCCAGCGTTCATGGGGGTGAGGAAAAACTGTTTTTT
many,TRBD1,TRBV11-2,TRBJ2-5,CASSLGQGVEETQYF,TGTGCCAGCAGCCTGGGACAGGGGGTCGAGGAGACCCAGTACTTC
many,TRBD2,TRBV20-1,TRBJ2-1,CSASPAGGFSYNEQFF,TGCAGTGCTAGCCCAGCGGGAGGATTCTCCTACAATGAGCAGTTCTTC
many,NA,TRBV7-6,TRBJ1-1,CASSLAVGGNTEAFF,TGTGCCAGCAGCTTAGCTGTGGGGGGGAACACTGAAGCTTTCTTT
few,NA,TRBV5-1,TRBJ2-5,CASSLPGALETQYF,TGCGCCAGCAGCTTGCCAGGGGCTTTGGAGACCCAGTACTTC
many,NA,TRBV20-1,TRBJ1-6,CSARRHTGVSSYNSPLHF,TGCAGTGCTAGACGCCATACCGGGGTCAGCTCCTATAATTCACCCCTCCACTTT
few,TRBD1,TRBV12-3/TRBV12-4,TRBJ2-7,CASSPLTGDYEQYF,TGTGCCAGCAGTCCACTGACAGGGGACTACGAGCAGTACTTC
many,NA,TRBV30,TRBJ2-3,CAWSVLDSTDTQYF,TGTGCCTGGAGTGTACTTGACAGCACAGATACGCAGTATTTT
many,TRBD2,TRBV20-1,TRBJ2-1,CSARGFLAGGNEQFF,TGCAGTGCTAGAGGGTTCCTAGCGGGAGGTAATGAGCAGTTCTTC
many,NA,TRBV28,TRBJ1-4,CASSSTGIQNEKLFF,TGTGCCAGCAGTTCCACGGGTATCCAGAATGAAAAACTGTTTTTT
few,NA,TRBV29-1,TRBJ2-1,CSFPGAYNEQFF,TGCAGCTTTCCAGGCGCATACAATGAGCAGTTCTTC
many,NA,TRBV6-1,TRBJ2-7,CASRKDAYEQYF,TGTGCCAGCAGGAAGGACGCCTACGAGCAGTACTTC
NA,TRBD2,TRBV4-2,TRBJ2-7,CASSRGSGTTSYEQYF,TGTGCCAGCAGCCGGGGTAGCGGGACGACATCCTACGAGCAGTACTTC
NA,NA,TRBV20-1,TRBJ2-5,CSANTGGMETQYF,TGCAGTGCGAACACGGGCGGGATGGAGACCCAGTACTTC
many,NA,TRBV2,TRBJ2-7,CASSDSAGQVNEQYF,TGTGCCAGCAGTGACTCAGCGGGACAGGTCAACGAGCAGTACTTC
many,NA,TRBV7-8,TRBJ1-2,CASSLGSTNYGYTF,TGTGCCAGCAGCTTGGGCTCGACCAACTATGGCTACACCTTC
many,NA,TRBV20-1,TRBJ2-3,CSARDAVTSTDTQYF,TGCAGTGCTAGAGATGCAGTGACTAGCACAGATACGCAGTATTTT
NA,TRBD2,TRBV7-9,TRBJ2-5,CASTLAGVWETQYF,TGTGCCAGCACCCTAGCGGGAGTGTGGGAGACCCAGTACTTC
many,TRBD1,TRBV12-3/TRBV12-4,TRBJ1-1,CASSGGQANTEAFF,TGTGCCAGCAGTGGTGGACAGGCGAACACTGAAGCTTTCTTT
many,NA,TRBV20-1,TRBJ2-2,CSARPTGRGTGELFF,TGCAGTGCTAGGCCGACAGGGAGGGGCACCGGGGAGCTGTTTTTT
many,NA,TRBV9,TRBJ1-2,CASDRANYGYTF,TGTGCCAGCGACCGGGCTAACTATGGCTACACCTTC
few,TRBD2,TRBV27,TRBJ2-7,CASRGTSGRINGGEQYF,TGTGCCAGCAGGGGGACTAGCGGGAGGATAAACGGGGGCGAGCAGTACTTC
NA,TRBD2,TRBV28,TRBJ2-1,CASRLAGVDEQFF,TGTGCCAGCAGATTAGCGGGAGTGGATGAGCAGTTCTTC
many,TRBD2,TRBV7-2,TRBJ2-2,CASSLEASGSPGELFF,TGTGCCAGCAGCTTAGAGGCTAGCGGGAGTCCCGGGGAGCTGTTTTTT
many,TRBD2,TRBV28,TRBJ2-5,CASSSWGGKQETQYF,TGTGCCAGCAGTTCCTGGGGAGGGAAACAAGAGACCCAGTACTTC
NA,NA,TRBV12-3/TRBV12-4,TRBJ2-6,CASGVAGANVLTF,TGTGCCAGCGGGGTGGCGGGGGCCAACGTCCTGACTTTC
many,NA,TRBV5-1,TRBJ2-5,CASSLVAVQETQYF,TGCGCCAGCAGCTTGGTGGCAGTTCAAGAGACCCAGTACTTC
NA,NA,TRBV7-6,TRBJ2-1,CASSLGWSSYDEQFF,TGTGCCAGCAGCTTAGGCTGGAGCTCCTACGATGAGCAGTTCTTC